This TCR beta chain derives from a study of shared clonotypes between healthy human individuals. Notes on the study in general: Non-shared clonotypes displayed generation probabilities falling below those of clonotypes present in all four donors. Across subsets, estimated richness was generally greater for naive than for memory populations.

Germline V gene sequence: CDR1 MNHEY, CDR2 SVGAGI. Trimming pared 2 bases from V and 9 bases from J, leaving 8 bases between. The CDR3 covers 13 residues. Sorted-subset replicate PCR reactions contained 200 ng DNA, corresponding to tens of thousands of T cell genomes. In the original analysis: Junction-only sequences without quality scores came from ImmunoSEQ, so filtering differed. Data came from immunoSEQ multiplex PCR; TCRdb stores just in-frame clones and leaves some out. V and J calls and clone size are copied from that table; D and trimming were computed from the DNA. The data show roughly 2.5 million clones, around 94% seen once. About this clone itself: What it binds is not known.

Sequenced material: naive CD4+ T cells sorted from blood. Subset noted: CD45RA+ positively selected. The sequence derives from a man aged 18-30 years in good health. The chain couples TRBV6-5 to TRBJ1-6; D remains ambiguous. CDR3 loop: CASSYATPSPLHF. CDR3 nucleotides: TGTGCCAGCAGTTACGCGACCCCTTCACCCCTCCACTTT.